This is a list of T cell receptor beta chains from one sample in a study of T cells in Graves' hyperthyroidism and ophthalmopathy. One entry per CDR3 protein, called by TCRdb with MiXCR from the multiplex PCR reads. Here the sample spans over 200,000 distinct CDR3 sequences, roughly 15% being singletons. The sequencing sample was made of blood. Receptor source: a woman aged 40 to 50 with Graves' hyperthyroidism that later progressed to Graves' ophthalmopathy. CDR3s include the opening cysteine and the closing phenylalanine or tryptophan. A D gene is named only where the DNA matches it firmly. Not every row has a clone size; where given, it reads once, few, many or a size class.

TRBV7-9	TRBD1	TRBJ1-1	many	CASSFEAGGWDAEAFF	TGTGCCAGCAGCTTTGAGGCAGGGGGCTGGGATGCTGAAGCTTTCTTT
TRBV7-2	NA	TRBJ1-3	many	CASSPRGTPGNTIYF	TGTGCCAGCAGCCCCCGAGGGACCCCTGGAAACACCATATATTTT
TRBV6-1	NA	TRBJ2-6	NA	CASSESNYLGGGAGANVLTF	TGTGCCAGCAGTGAAAGCAACTATCTAGGAGGGGGCGCTGGGGCCAACGTCCTGACTTTC
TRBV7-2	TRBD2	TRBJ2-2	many	CASSSGLAARTNTGELFF	TGTGCCAGCAGTTCCGGACTAGCGGCCCGAACGAACACCGGGGAGCTGTTTTTT
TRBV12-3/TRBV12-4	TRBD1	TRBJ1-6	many	CASSTGGNSPLHF	TGTGCCAGCAGCACAGGGGGTAATTCACCCCTCCACTTT
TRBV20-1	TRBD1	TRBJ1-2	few	CSARRDRGTYGYTF	TGCAGTGCTAGACGGGACAGGGGAACCTATGGCTACACCTTC
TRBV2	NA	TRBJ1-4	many	CASRRHTTNEKLFF	TGTGCCAGTCGGCGACACACAACTAATGAAAAACTGTTTTTT
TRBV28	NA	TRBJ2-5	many	CASSLEDLRQVVRETQYF	TGTGCCAGCAGTTTAGAGGACCTAAGACAGGTCGTTCGGGAGACCCAGTACTTC
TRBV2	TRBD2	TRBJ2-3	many	CASKERPSGSTDTQYF	TGTGCCAGCAAGGAACGCCCTAGCGGATCCACAGATACGCAGTATTTT
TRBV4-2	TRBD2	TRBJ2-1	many	CASSLGLADNNEQFF	TGTGCCAGCAGCCTGGGACTAGCGGATAACAATGAGCAGTTCTTC
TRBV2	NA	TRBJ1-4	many	CASCRDHGNEKLFF	TGTGCCAGCTGCAGGGATCATGGTAATGAAAAACTGTTTTTT
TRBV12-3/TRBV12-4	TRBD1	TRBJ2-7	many	CASSLRTLRGFLSYEQYF	TGTGCCAGCAGTTTGCGCACTCTCAGGGGGTTTTTGTCCTACGAGCAGTACTTC
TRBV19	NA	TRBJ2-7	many	CANTPGWDYEQYF	TGTGCCAACACCCCTGGCTGGGACTACGAGCAGTACTTC
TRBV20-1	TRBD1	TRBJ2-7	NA	CSASRTGGPATYEQYF	TGCAGTGCTAGTAGGACAGGGGGACCGGCTACCTACGAGCAGTACTTC
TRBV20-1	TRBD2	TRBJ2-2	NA	CSARGGTSGTRELFF	TGCAGTGCTAGAGGCGGGACTAGCGGCACCAGGGAGCTGTTTTTT
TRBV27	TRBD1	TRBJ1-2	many	CASKGQGALGYTF	TGTGCCAGCAAAGGACAGGGGGCGCTTGGCTACACCTTC